This TCR beta chain was obtained from a study of blood T cell repertoires in COVID-19. Study background: T cells, B-cell-depleted T cells, or PBMCs provided the cDNA or gDNA that served as material.

Ages ranged from about 18 to 100 years, with residence in 24 US areas. This clone was seen a handful of times. The CDR3 length is 14 residues. As originally analysed: Amplification from reference gene primers served as the basis for estimated nucleated cell counts. Using immunoSEQ multiplex PCR, the repertoire was profiled, and TCRdb retains in-frame clones only, with some absent. The DNA gave D and trimming, while V, J and clone size come from that table. The data contain about 210,000 clones, roughly 90% of them singletons. Material: PBMCs or T cells enriched from blood (not recorded which). The chain employs TRBV21-1 and TRBJ1-5; the tabulated D call, TRBD1, remains unverified against the DNA. TRBV21-1 is designated a pseudogene. This clonotype was obtained from a man between 18 and 29 years old with acute COVID-19. This CDR3 reads CASSKRTGNQPQHF. The CDR3 DNA reads TGTGCCAGCAGCAAAAGGACAGGCAATCAGCCCCAGCATTTT.